These 7 T cell receptor beta chains share one sample of origin, sequenced in a study of T cells in Graves' hyperthyroidism and ophthalmopathy. What was amplified from RNA transcripts were TCR beta CDR3 regions. Using the HTBI primer set, a first-round RT-PCR was run on the TCR CDR3. One entry per CDR3 protein results from TCRdb running MiXCR on the multiplex PCR reads. Of around 760,000 distinct CDR3 sequences detected, just over 35% appear once; the ten largest clones hold less than 40%. The sample comprised blood. The receptor set was obtained from a woman in her thirties or forties with Graves' hyperthyroidism.

As concerns this clonotype: The CDR3 does not close with the conserved phenylalanine or tryptophan, likely indicating a read error. V usage is TRBV12-3 or TRBV12-4 and J usage is TRBJ1-5; D gene ambiguous. V was shortened by 3 bases and J by 7 bases, with 10 bases between the two germline ends. The CDR3 consists of 13 residues. For the CDR3, the DNA is TGTGCCAGCAGTTTCAGAGCGGGCCAGCCCCAGCATTCT. Translated: CASSFRAGQPQHS.

This clonotype was counted many times. This chain joins TRBV7-9 and TRBJ2-7; no clear D. From germline, CDR1 is SEHNR and CDR2 FQNEAQ (reference sequence). With 5 bases removed from V and 2 bases from J, the gap between germline ends came to 10 bases. CDR3 size: 13 residues. CDR3: CASSVYPTYEQYF. The CDR3 coding sequence is TGTGCCAGCAGCGTATACCCTACCTACGAGCAGTACTTC.

There are a few counts of this clonotype. The chain employs TRBV11-2 and TRBJ1-1; D gene uncertain. The V gene lost 2 bases and the J gene lost 7 bases, with 5 bases spanning the gap. Germline V lookup: CDR1 SGHAT, CDR2 FQNNGV. This CDR3 is 11 amino acids long. CDR3 bases: TGTGCCAGCAGCTTAAATAATGAAGCTTTCTTT. Translation gives CASSLNNEAFF.

The J gene is TRBJ1-2, the V gene TRBV6-5; 8 nucleotides agree with TRBD1. The germline V gene has CDR1 MNHEY and CDR2 SVGAGI. The CDR3 extends over 15 amino acids. J was trimmed by 8 bases and V by 7 bases; bases with no gene match: 15. CDR3 DNA: TGTGCCAGCACCACGACAGGGGTAAAGGTAGAAGGCTACACCTTC. It translates to CASTTTGVKVEGYTF.

About this clonotype: Possible read error: a much larger clone is one base away. The chain couples TRBV6-1 to TRBJ1-5, with D hard to call. The CDR3 contains 15 residues. V lost 5 bases and J 1 base, leaving 12 bases between the germline ends. From germline, CDR1 is MNHNS and CDR2 SASEGT. The CDR3 spells CASSYSGKSNQPQHF. CDR3 nucleotides: TGTGCCAGCAGTTACTCCGGGAAGAGCAATCAGCCCCAGCATTTT.

The chain links TRBV9 to TRBJ1-1, with D possibly TRBD1 on 5 matching bases. Germline assignment: CDR1 SGDLS and CDR2 YYNGEE. CDR3 length: 14 residues. V shed 4 bases and J shed 6 bases, with 16 bases lying between them. This CDR3 reads CASSFGAGIPEAFF. In DNA form, the CDR3 reads TGTGCCAGCAGCTTTGGGGCAGGGATACCTGAAGCTTTCTTT.

V and J are TRBV29-1 and TRBJ2-3, with 9 bases fitting TRBD1. CDR1 is SQVTM, CDR2 ANQGSEA, per germline. The trim removed 3 bases at V and 1 base at J, leaving 5 bases unmatched. The CDR3 is 15 residues long. This chain's CDR3 is CSVEGDRVGTDTQYF. The DNA of the CDR3 is TGCAGCGTTGAGGGGGACAGGGTTGGCACAGATACGCAGTATTTT.